The T cell receptor (beta chain) described here comes from a study of regulatory T cells in long-lasting Graves disease. The study's findings and limits: Whereas new patients shared about 980 public clonotypes, persistent patients shared more, at a few thousand.

Regarding time point: persistent/refractory GD, antithyroid drugs over 5 years with positive TRAb. Following extraction of RNA from PBMCs, that RNA was used to make the TCR library. Investigators prepared the TCR beta libraries by applying iRepertoire HTBI primers and Arm-PCR of CDR3 regions. TCRdb processed the multiplex PCR reads anew with MiXCR; each CDR3 protein has one entry. The sample has hundreds of thousands of distinct CDR3 sequences; about 20% are singletons. This clonotype has only a few counts. The antigen remains unidentified. This receptor was identified in a female donor with Graves disease. The specimen comprised peripheral blood mononuclear cells (PBMCs), sampled when the disease was refractory, from a patient treated with antithyroid drugs.

This CDR3 reads CASSPPTSGRFYEQYF. CDR3 DNA sequence: TGTGCCAGCTCACCCCCGACTAGCGGGAGGTTCTACGAGCAGTACTTC. The chain is built from TRBV18 and TRBJ2-7; TRBD2 matches at 13 bases. The trim removed 3 bases at V and 3 bases at J, leaving 5 bases unmatched. Germline V gene sequence: CDR1 KGHSH, CDR2 LQKENI. This CDR3 region has 16 residues.